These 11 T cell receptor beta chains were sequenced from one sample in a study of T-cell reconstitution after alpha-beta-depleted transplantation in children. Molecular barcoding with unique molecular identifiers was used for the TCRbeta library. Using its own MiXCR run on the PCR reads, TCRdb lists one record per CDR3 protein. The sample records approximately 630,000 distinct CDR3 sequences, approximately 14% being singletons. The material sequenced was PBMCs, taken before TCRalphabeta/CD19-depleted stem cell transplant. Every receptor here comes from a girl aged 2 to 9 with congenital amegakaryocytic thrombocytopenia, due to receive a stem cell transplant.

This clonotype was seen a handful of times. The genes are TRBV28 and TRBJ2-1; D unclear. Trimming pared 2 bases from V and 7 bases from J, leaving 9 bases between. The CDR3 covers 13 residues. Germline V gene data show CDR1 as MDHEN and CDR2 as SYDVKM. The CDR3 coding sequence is TGTGCCAGCAGTTTACTTGATCTGAATGAGCAGTTCTTC. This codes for CASSLLDLNEQFF.

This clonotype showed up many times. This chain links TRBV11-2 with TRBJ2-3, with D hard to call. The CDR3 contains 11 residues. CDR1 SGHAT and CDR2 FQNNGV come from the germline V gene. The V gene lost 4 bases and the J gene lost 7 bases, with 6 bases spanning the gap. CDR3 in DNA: TGTGCCAGCAGCTCTGAGTATACGCAGTATTTT. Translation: CASSSEYTQYF.

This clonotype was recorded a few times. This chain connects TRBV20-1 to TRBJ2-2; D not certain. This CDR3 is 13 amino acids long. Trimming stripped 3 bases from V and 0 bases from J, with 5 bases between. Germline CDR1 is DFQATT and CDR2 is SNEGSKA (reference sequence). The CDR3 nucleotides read TGCAGTGCTAGGGACGCGAACACCGGGGAGCTGTTTTTT. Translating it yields CSARDANTGELFF.

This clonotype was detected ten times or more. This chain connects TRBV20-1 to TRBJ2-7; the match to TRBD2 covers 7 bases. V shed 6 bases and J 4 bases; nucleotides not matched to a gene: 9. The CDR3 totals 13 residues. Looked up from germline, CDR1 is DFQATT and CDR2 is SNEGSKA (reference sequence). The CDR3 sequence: CSASRPSGYEQYF. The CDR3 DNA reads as TGCAGTGCCAGCAGACCTAGCGGATACGAGCAGTACTTC.

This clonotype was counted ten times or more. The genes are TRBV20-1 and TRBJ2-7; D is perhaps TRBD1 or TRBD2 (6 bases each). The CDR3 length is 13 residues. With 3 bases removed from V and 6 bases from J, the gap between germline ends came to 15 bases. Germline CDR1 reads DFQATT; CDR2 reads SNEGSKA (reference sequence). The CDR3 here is CSASPGALGEQYF. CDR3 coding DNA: TGCAGTGCTAGTCCGGGGGCGTTAGGCGAGCAGTACTTC.

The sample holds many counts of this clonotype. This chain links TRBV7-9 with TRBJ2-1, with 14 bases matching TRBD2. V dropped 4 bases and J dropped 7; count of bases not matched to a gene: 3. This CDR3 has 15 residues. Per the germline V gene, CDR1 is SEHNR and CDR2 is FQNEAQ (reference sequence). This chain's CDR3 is CASSSGLAGVNEQFF. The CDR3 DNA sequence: TGTGCCAGCAGCTCGGGACTAGCGGGAGTGAATGAGCAGTTCTTC. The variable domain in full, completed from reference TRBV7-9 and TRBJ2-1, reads DTGVSQNPRHKITKRGQNVTFRCDPISEHNRLYWYRQTLGQGPEFLTYFQNEAQLEKSRLLSDRFSAERPKGSFSTLEIQRTEQGDSAMYLCASSSGLAGVNEQFFGPGTRLTVL.

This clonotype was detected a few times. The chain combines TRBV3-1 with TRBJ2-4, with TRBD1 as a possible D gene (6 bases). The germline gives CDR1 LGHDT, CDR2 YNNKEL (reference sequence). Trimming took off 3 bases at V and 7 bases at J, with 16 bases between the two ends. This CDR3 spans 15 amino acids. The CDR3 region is CASSQDPGVRNIQYF. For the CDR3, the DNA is TGTGCCAGCAGCCAGGATCCAGGGGTTCGGAACATTCAGTACTTC. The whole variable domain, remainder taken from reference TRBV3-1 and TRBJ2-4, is DTAVSQTPKYLVTQMGNDKSIKCEQNLGHDTMYWYKQDSKKFLKIMFSYNNKELIINETVPNRFSPKSPDKAHLNLHINSLELGDSAVYFCASSQDPGVRNIQYFGAGTRLSVL.

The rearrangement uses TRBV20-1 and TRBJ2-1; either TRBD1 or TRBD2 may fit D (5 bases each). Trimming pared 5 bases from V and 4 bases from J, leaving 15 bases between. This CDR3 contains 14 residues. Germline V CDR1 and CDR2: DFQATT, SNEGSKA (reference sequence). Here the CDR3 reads CSAPEGLKYNEQFF. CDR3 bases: TGCAGTGCTCCCGAGGGGCTGAAATACAATGAGCAGTTCTTC.

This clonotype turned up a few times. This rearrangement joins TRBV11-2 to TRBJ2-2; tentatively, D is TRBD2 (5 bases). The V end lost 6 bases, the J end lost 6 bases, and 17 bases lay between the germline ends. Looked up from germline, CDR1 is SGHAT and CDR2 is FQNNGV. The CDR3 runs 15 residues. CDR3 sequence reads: CASRNPGIVSGELFF. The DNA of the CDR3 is TGTGCCAGCAGGAACCCGGGAATAGTATCCGGGGAGCTGTTTTTT.

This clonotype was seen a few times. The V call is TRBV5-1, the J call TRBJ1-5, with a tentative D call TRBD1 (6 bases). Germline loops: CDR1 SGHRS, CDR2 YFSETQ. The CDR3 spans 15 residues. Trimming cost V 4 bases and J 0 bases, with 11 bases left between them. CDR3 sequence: CASSPEGDSNQPQHF. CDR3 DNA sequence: TGCGCCAGCAGCCCGGAGGGGGATAGCAATCAGCCCCAGCATTTT. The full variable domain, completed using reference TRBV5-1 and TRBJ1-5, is KAGVTQTPRYLIKTRGQQVTLSCSPISGHRSVSWYQQTPGQGLQFLFEYFSETQRNKGNFPGRFSGRQFSNSRSEMNVSTLELGDSALYLCASSPEGDSNQPQHFGDGTRLSIL.

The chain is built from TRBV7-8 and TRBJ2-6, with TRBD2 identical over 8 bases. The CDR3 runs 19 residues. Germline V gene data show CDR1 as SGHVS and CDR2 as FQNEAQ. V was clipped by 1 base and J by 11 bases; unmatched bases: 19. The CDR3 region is CASSLVGLAGPLEVDVLTF. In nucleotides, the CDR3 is TGTGCCAGCAGCTTAGTCGGCCTAGCGGGCCCCCTGGAGGTTGACGTCCTGACTTTC.